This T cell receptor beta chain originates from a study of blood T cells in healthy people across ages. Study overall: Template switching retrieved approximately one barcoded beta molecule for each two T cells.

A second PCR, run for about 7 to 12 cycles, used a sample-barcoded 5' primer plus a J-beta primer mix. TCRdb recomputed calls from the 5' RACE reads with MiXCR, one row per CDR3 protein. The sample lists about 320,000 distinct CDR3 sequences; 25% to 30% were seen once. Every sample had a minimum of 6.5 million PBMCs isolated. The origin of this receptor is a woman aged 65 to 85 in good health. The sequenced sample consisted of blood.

The CDR3 region has the DNA TGCAGTACTAACCGCCTAAGACAGCGGGATACGCAGTATTTT. Its protein is CSTNRLRQRDTQYF. The chain links TRBV20-1 to TRBJ2-3; D may match TRBD1 or TRBD2 (5 bases each). There are 14 residues in the CDR3. Germline lookup yields CDR1 DFQATT and CDR2 SNEGSKA (reference sequence). With 8 bases removed from V and 6 bases from J, the gap between germline ends came to 21 bases.